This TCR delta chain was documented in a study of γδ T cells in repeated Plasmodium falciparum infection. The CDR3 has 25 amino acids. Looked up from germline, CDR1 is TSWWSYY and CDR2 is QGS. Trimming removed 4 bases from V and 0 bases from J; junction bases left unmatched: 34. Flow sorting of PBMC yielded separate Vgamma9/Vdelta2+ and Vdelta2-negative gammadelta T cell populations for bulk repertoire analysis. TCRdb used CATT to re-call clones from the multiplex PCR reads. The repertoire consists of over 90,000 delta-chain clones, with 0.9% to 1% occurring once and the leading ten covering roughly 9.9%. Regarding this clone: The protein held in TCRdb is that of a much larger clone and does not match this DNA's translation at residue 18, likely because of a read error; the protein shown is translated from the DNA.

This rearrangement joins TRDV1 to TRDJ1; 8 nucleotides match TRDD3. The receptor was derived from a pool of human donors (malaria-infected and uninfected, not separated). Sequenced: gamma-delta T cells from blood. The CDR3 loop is CALGGPPLFPNTPVLGAGHTDKLIF. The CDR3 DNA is TGTGCTCTTGGGGGGCCTCCCCTCTTTCCTAACACACCTGTACTGGGGGCCGGGCACACCGATAAACTCATCTTT.